These 26 T cell receptor beta chains originate from one sample sequenced in a study of blood T cell repertoires in COVID-19 (dated by TCRdb to 2018 to 2020). Library preparation was by the immunoSEQ multiplex PCR assay. Here the immuneACCESS table is served through TCRdb, limited to in-frame sequences with V and J called. Missing clones are a known gap in these copies; in checked studies unresolved V genes cover under half, and the rest lacks a known reason. The sample yields about 110,000 clones; roughly 81% were counted once. The biggest ten clones account for more than 2% of the sample. The source material was peripheral blood. These receptors were obtained from a human donor in a cohort sampled during active COVID-19.

Comment on this clone: The same CDR3 also results from other DNA sequences found in this sample. This rearrangement joins TRBV5-1 to TRBJ2-3; D is unresolved. Trimming shortened V by 3 bases and J by 0 bases, and 11 bases separated the two germline ends. Germline-derived CDR1 and CDR2 are SGHRS and YFSETQ. The CDR3 covers 15 residues. The CDR3, as DNA: TGCGCCAGCAGCTCACTCGGCGGTAGCACAGATACGCAGTATTTT. The encoded protein is CASSSLGGSTDTQYF.

This chain connects TRBV10-3 to TRBJ1-1, with 8 bases fitting TRBD1. Trimming cost V 10 bases and J 2 bases; bases outside gene matches: 9. Germline assignment: CDR1 ENHRY and CDR2 SYGVKD. The CDR3 length is 14 residues. The CDR3 protein is CATSNRGINTEAFF. DNA for the CDR3: TGTGCCACCAGCAACAGGGGGATAAACACTGAAGCTTTCTTT.

This clone appeared a single time. The sample has other DNA sequences that encode this CDR3 too. The chain combines TRBV19 with TRBJ1-2, with D hard to call. Germline-derived CDR1 and CDR2 are LNHDA and SQIVND (reference sequence). This CDR3 spans 13 amino acids. V gave up 3 bases and J gave up 3 bases, with 8 bases separating them. CDR3 nucleotide sequence: TGTGCCAGTAGTATCAGCGGAGACTATGGCTACACCTTC. Translated, it gives CASSISGDYGYTF. Full variable domain (rest looked up from reference TRBV19 and TRBJ1-2): DGGITQSPKYLFRKEGQNVTLSCEQNLNHDAMYWYRQDPGQGLRLIYYSQIVNDFQKGDIAEGYSVSREKKESFPLTVTSAQKNPTAFYLCASSISGDYGYTFGSGTRLTVV.

The genes are TRBV2 and TRBJ2-7; 8 bases align to TRBD2. This CDR3 is 15 amino acids long. CDR1 is SNHLY and CDR2 is FYNNEI in the germline V gene. V lost 0 bases, J lost 1 base, and 2 bases stayed unmatched. In DNA form, the CDR3 reads TGTGCCAGCAGTGAAGCGCGGGGGGCTTCCTACGAGCAGTACTTC. It encodes CASSEARGASYEQYF.

The chain recombines TRBV6-5 with TRBJ2-5, with no clear D. The CDR3 is 14 residues long. Germline V gene sequence: CDR1 MNHEY, CDR2 SVGAGI. Trimming took 7 bases from V and 1 from J, leaving 13 bases between them. The CDR3 DNA is TGTGCCAGCACAGACTCCTACACCCAAGAGACCCAGTACTTC. This translates into CASTDSYTQETQYF.

The chain recombines TRBV28 with TRBJ2-1; 12 bases agree with TRBD2. Trimming took 7 bases from V and 7 from J; bases not matched to a gene: 8. CDR1 and CDR2 from the germline V gene are MDHEN and SYDVKM. The CDR3 consists of 15 residues. The CDR3 DNA follows: TGTGCCAGCACGTGGGGGGGACTAGCGGGTAATGAGCAGTTCTTC. It specifies CASTWGGLAGNEQFF.

A few counts support this clone. The J gene is TRBJ2-1, the V gene TRBV10-1; 13 nucleotides line up with TRBD2. V was clipped by 0 bases and J by 7 bases; unmatched bases: 3. Germline CDR1 and CDR2: WNHNN and SYGVQD (reference sequence). This CDR3 spans 16 amino acids. This chain's CDR3 is CASSESRGLAGNEQFF. CDR3 coding DNA: TGCGCCAGCAGTGAGTCTCGGGGACTAGCGGGGAATGAGCAGTTCTTC.

The V call is TRBV4-1, the J call TRBJ2-5, with TRBD2 matching 11 bases. V dropped 0 bases and J dropped 4; count of bases not matched to a gene: 7. This CDR3 region has 17 residues. Per the germline V gene, CDR1 is MGHRA and CDR2 is YSYEKL. DNA of the CDR3: TGCGCCAGCAGCCAAGATCTTCTAGCGGGAGGAGGAGAGACCCAGTACTTC. Translated, it gives CASSQDLLAGGGETQYF.

The chain has TRBV5-5 and TRBJ2-4, with D hard to call. Germline CDR1 and CDR2: SGHKS and YYEKEE (reference sequence). The length of the CDR3 is 14 residues. Trimming removed 0 bases at V and 6 bases at J, with 10 bases between. The CDR3 DNA reads as TGTGCCAGCAGCTTGGATTACTTCGGAAACATTCAGTACTTC. Amino acids: CASSLDYFGNIQYF.

The chain is built from TRBV6-6 and TRBJ2-1; 10 bases are shared with TRBD2. There are 14 residues in the CDR3. With 0 bases clipped from V and 10 bases from J, the junction kept 3 bases outside the gene matches. Germline CDR1 is MNHNY and CDR2 is SVGAGI (reference sequence). In DNA, the CDR3 is TGTGCCAGCAGTTACTCCGAAGCGGGAGGGGAGCAGTTCTTC. This sequence encodes CASSYSEAGGEQFF.

J is TRBJ2-1 and V is TRBV7-3, with TRBD1 matching over 8 bases. Looked up from germline, CDR1 is SGHTA and CDR2 is FQGTGA. The CDR3 length is 15 residues. V lost 5 bases, J lost 6 bases, and 9 bases stayed unmatched. The DNA for the CDR3 is TGTGCCAGCAGCAAATCCCAGGGGGCATTCAATGAGCAGTTCTTC. This encodes CASSKSQGAFNEQFF. The full variable domain, its missing parts supplied by reference TRBV7-3 and TRBJ2-1, is GAGVSQTPSNKVTEKGKYVELRCDPISGHTALYWYRQSLGQGPEFLIYFQGTGAADDSGLPNDRFFAVRPEGSVSTLKIQRTERGDSAVYLCASSKSQGAFNEQFFGPGTRLTVL.

This clone was seen only a few times. The chain carries TRBV7-8 and TRBJ2-3, with D unclear. Germline V CDR1 and CDR2: SGHVS, FQNEAQ. CDR3 length: 16 amino acids. Between the trimmed V and J ends, which lost 0 bases and 1 base, there was a span of 11 bases. The CDR3 here is CASSLARRLGTDTQYF. The CDR3 DNA sequence: TGTGCCAGCAGCTTAGCGCGTCGCCTGGGCACAGATACGCAGTATTTT.

This clone was found a few times. The chain has TRBV12-3 or TRBV12-4 and TRBJ2-5, with 7 bases identical to TRBD1. There are 13 residues in the CDR3. V lost 6 bases and J lost 4; bases outside the gene matches: 5. This chain's CDR3 is CASRTSGGETQYF. In DNA form, the CDR3 reads TGTGCCAGCAGAACTTCAGGGGGAGAGACCCAGTACTTC.

The chain links TRBV19 to TRBJ2-7, with 9 bases matching TRBD1. V lost 3 bases, J lost 3 bases, and 0 bases stayed unmatched. The CDR3 extends over 13 amino acids. Germline CDR1 LNHDA, CDR2 SQIVND (reference sequence). The CDR3 region has the DNA TGTGCCAGTAGTATGGGACAGGGCTACGAGCAGTACTTC. This sequence encodes CASSMGQGYEQYF. Filled out from reference TRBV19 and TRBJ2-7, the complete variable domain reads DGGITQSPKYLFRKEGQNVTLSCEQNLNHDAMYWYRQDPGQGLRLIYYSQIVNDFQKGDIAEGYSVSREKKESFPLTVTSAQKNPTAFYLCASSMGQGYEQYFGPGTRLTVT.

This CDR3 is CASSPIGQLVYEQYF. The DNA of the CDR3 is TGTGCCAGCAGTCCGATCGGACAGTTGGTGTACGAGCAGTACTTC. The chain joins TRBV27 to TRBJ2-7, with TRBD1 as a possible D gene (6 bases). The CDR3 sequence is 15 residues long. V gave up 5 bases and J gave up 4 bases, with 18 bases separating them. Germline assignment: CDR1 MNHEY and CDR2 SMNVEV (reference sequence).

V and J are TRBV6-2 or TRBV6-3 and TRBJ2-1, with D possibly matching TRBD2 (5 bases). Germline CDR1 and CDR2: MNHEY and SVGEGT. The CDR3 length is 11 residues. The V gene lost 5 bases and the J gene lost 12 bases, with 11 bases spanning the gap. CDR3 sequence: CASSGFRGQFF. CDR3 bases: TGTGCCAGCAGTGGGTTCCGGGGGCAGTTCTTC.

The rearrangement joins TRBV12-3 or TRBV12-4 to TRBJ1-2; D call uncertain. The CDR3 is made up of 12 amino acids. V lost 1 base and J lost 7, with 7 bases in between. The CDR3 DNA is TGTGCCAGCAGTTTAGTGCGGGGTGGCTACACCTTC. This encodes CASSLVRGGYTF.

The table lists this clone with a few counts. This chain joins TRBV7-9 and TRBJ1-2; 7 bases map to TRBD1. After removal of 2 bases from V and 2 bases from J, the junction contained 11 bases not matched to a gene. The CDR3 has 17 amino acids. Germline values: CDR1 SEHNR, CDR2 FQNEAQ (reference sequence). CDR3 residues: CASSLRRLQQGNYGYTF. Written as DNA, the CDR3 is TGTGCCAGCAGCTTAAGGAGACTACAACAGGGGAACTATGGCTACACCTTC.

The rearrangement uses TRBV7-2 and TRBJ1-1, with D perhaps matching TRBD1 (6 bases). Deletions cut 1 base from V and 5 bases from J, with 20 bases between. The CDR3 length is 17 residues. Per germline, CDR1 SGHTA and CDR2 FQGNSA. CDR3 loop: CASSLGRASGEGTEAFF. CDR3 in DNA: TGTGCCAGCAGCTTAGGGCGAGCGTCAGGGGAAGGGACTGAAGCTTTCTTT. Based on the CDR3 plus reference TRBV7-2 and TRBJ1-1, the full variable domain is GAGVSQSPSNKVTEKGKDVELRCDPISGHTALYWYRQSLGQGLEFLIYFQGNSAPDKSGLPSDRFSAERTGGSVSTLTIQRTQQEDSAVYLCASSLGRASGEGTEAFFGQGTRLTVV.

This chain links TRBV18 with TRBJ2-7; 9 positions match TRBD2. Trimming took 2 bases from V and 2 from J; bases not matched to a gene: 4. Germline V gene data show CDR1 as KGHSH and CDR2 as LQKENI. The CDR3 totals 15 residues. CDR3: CASSPMPSGAYEQYF. The CDR3 DNA is TGTGCCAGCTCACCAATGCCTAGCGGGGCCTACGAGCAGTACTTC.

The J gene is TRBJ2-1, the V gene TRBV4-1; 8 bases are shared with TRBD2. The CDR3 has 16 amino acids. V lost 0 bases to trimming and J lost 7 bases; unmatched junction nucleotides: 8. CDR1 and CDR2 from the germline V gene are MGHRA and YSYEKL. The CDR3 spells CASSQEAAGARNEQFF. In DNA form, the CDR3 reads TGCGCCAGCAGCCAAGAGGCAGCGGGGGCCAGGAATGAGCAGTTCTTC.

This chain connects TRBV12-2 to TRBJ2-3; the DNA was not compared with TRBD2, the D call given in the table. TRBV12-2 is given as a pseudogene. The CDR3 extends over 17 amino acids. CDR3 in amino acids: CASRTRRRLAYTDTQYF. In DNA, the CDR3 is TGTGCAAGTCGCACCCGGAGGAGACTAGCGTACACAGATACGCAGTATTTT.

The chain joins TRBV4-2 to TRBJ2-5; D unresolved. Trimming shortened V by 1 base and J by 2 bases, and 11 bases separated the two germline ends. The CDR3 is 15 amino acids. Per the germline V gene, CDR1 is LGHNA and CDR2 is YNFKEQ. The DNA for the CDR3 is TGTGCCAGCAGCCAAGGACCACAGCCTCAAGAGACCCAGTACTTC. Residues: CASSQGPQPQETQYF.

The chain joins TRBV29-1 to TRBJ1-2; 8 positions agree with TRBD1. The CDR3 is made up of 13 amino acids. J was trimmed by 6 bases and V by 7 bases; bases with no gene match: 10. Germline values: CDR1 SQVTM, CDR2 ANQGSEA. The CDR3 DNA sequence: TGCAGCGGGACTCAAGGACAGGGTGATGGCTACACCTTC. It codes for CSGTQGQGDGYTF.

The chain employs TRBV27 and TRBJ1-1; D is possibly TRBD1 (5 bases). Per germline, CDR1 MNHEY and CDR2 SMNVEV (reference sequence). The CDR3 runs to 14 residues. V lost 2 bases to trimming and J lost 4 bases, with 11 bases between them. The CDR3 is CASSLLGRGTEAFF. Written as DNA, the CDR3 is TGTGCCAGCAGTTTACTTGGGAGGGGCACTGAAGCTTTCTTT.

V gene TRBV6-5 combines with J gene TRBJ2-7; 7 nucleotides align to TRBD1. Unmatched junction bases numbered 10, after V lost 6 bases and J lost 2 bases. Germline values: CDR1 MNHEY, CDR2 SVGAGI. This CDR3 has 15 amino acids. The CDR3 DNA is TGTGCCAGCAGACACACAGGGGAATCCCCCTACGAGCAGTACTTC. Residues: CASRHTGESPYEQYF.